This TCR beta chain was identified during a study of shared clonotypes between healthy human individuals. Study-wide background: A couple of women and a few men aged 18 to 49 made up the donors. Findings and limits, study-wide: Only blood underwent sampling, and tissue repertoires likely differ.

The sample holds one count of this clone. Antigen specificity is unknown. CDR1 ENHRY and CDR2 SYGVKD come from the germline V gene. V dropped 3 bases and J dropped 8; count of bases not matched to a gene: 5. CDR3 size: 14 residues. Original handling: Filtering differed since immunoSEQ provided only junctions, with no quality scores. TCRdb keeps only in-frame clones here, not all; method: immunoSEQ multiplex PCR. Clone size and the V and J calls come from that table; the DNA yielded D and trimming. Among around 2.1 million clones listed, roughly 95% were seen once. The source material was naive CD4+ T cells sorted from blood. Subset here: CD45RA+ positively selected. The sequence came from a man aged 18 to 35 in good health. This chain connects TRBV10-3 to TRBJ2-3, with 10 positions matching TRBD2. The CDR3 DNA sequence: TGTGCCATCAGTGATAGCGGGGGGACTGTTACGCAGTATTTT. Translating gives CAISDSGGTVTQYF.